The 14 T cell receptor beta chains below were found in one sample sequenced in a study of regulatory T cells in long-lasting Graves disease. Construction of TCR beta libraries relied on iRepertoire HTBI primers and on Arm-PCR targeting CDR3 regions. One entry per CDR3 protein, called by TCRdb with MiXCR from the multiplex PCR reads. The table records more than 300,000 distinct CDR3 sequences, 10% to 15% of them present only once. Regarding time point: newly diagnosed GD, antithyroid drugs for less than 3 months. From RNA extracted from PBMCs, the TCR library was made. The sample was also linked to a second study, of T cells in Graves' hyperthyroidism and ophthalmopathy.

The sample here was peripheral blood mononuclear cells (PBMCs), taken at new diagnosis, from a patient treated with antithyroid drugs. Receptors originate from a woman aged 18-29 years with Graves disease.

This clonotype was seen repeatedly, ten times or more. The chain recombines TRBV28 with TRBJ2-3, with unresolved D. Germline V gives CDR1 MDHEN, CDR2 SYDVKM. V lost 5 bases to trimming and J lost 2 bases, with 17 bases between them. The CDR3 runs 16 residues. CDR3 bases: TGTGCCAGCAGTCAAGTTCACCTGGGGTTCACAGATACGCAGTATTTT. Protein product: CASSQVHLGFTDTQYF.

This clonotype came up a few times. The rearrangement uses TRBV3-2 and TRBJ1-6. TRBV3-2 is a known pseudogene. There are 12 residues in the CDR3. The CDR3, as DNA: TGTGCCATACAGATTTATAATTCACCCCTCCACTTT. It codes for CAIQIYNSPLHF.

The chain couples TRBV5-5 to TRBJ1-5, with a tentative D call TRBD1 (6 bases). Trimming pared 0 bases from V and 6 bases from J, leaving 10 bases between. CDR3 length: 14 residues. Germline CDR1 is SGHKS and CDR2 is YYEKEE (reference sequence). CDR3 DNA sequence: TGTGCCAGCAGCTTGGGCAGGGGTGTTCAGCCCCAGCATTTT. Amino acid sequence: CASSLGRGVQPQHF.

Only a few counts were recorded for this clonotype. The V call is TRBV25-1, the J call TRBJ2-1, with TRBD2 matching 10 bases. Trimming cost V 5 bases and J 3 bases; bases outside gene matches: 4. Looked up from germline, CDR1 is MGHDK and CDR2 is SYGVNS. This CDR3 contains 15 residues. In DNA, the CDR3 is TGTGCCAGCAGTCCCGGGACTAGCGTCTACAATGAGCAGTTCTTC. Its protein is CASSPGTSVYNEQFF.

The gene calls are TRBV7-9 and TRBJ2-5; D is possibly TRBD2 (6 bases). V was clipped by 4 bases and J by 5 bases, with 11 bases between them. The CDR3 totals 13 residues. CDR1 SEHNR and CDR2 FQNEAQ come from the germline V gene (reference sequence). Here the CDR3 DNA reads TGTGCCAGCAGCTCCGGGAGTGGGGAGACCCAGTACTTC. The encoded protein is CASSSGSGETQYF. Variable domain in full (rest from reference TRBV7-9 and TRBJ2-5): DTGVSQNPRHKITKRGQNVTFRCDPISEHNRLYWYRQTLGQGPEFLTYFQNEAQLEKSRLLSDRFSAERPKGSFSTLEIQRTEQGDSAMYLCASSSGSGETQYFGPGTRLLVL.

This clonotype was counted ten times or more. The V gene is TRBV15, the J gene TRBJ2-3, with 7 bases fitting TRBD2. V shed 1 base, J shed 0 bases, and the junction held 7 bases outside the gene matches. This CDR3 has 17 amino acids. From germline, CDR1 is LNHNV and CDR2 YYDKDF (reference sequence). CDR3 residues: CATSRGRLAASTDTQYF. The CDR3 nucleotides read TGTGCCACCAGCAGAGGACGCCTAGCGGCTAGCACAGATACGCAGTATTTT.

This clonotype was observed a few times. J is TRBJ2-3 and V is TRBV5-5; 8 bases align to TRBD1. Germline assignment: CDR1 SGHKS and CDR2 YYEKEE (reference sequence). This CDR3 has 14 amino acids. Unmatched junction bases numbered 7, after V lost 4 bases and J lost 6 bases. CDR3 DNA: TGTGCCAGCAGCCCGGGACAGGCGTGGGATACGCAGTATTTT. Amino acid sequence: CASSPGQAWDTQYF. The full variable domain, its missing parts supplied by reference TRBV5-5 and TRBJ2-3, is DAGVTQSPTHLIKTRGQQVTLRCSPISGHKSVSWYQQVLGQGPQFIFQYYEKEERGRGNFPDRFSARQFPNYSSELNVNALLLGDSALYLCASSPGQAWDTQYFGPGTRLTVL.

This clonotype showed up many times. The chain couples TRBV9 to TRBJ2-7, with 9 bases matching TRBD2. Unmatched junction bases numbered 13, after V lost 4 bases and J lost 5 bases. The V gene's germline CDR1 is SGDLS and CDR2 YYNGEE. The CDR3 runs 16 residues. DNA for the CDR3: TGTGCCAGCAGCCGTTCAGGTAGCGGGAGTGCCCACGAGCAGTACTTC. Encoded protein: CASSRSGSGSAHEQYF.

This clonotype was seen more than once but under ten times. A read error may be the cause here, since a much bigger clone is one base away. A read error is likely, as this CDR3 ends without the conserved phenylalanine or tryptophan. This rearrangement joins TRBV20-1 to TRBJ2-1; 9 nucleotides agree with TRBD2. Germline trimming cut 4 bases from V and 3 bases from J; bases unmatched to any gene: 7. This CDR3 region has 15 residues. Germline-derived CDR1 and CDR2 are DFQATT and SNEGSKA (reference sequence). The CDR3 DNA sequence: TGCAGTGCTAAAGGGGCGGGGGGGAACTACAATGAGCAGTTCCTC. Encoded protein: CSAKGAGGNYNEQFL.

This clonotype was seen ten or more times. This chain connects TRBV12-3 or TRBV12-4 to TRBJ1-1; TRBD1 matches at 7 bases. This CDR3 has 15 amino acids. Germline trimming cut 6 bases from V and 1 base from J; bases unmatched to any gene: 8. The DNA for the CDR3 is TGTGCCAGCAGCCTGACAGGGATCCCGAACACTGAAGCTTTCTTT. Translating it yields CASSLTGIPNTEAFF.

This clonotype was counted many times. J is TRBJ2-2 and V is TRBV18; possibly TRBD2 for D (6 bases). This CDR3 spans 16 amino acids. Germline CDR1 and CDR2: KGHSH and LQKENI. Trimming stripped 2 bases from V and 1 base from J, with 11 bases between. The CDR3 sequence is CASSPVLARNTGELFF. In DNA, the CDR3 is TGTGCCAGCTCACCAGTCCTAGCGCGGAACACCGGGGAGCTGTTTTTT.

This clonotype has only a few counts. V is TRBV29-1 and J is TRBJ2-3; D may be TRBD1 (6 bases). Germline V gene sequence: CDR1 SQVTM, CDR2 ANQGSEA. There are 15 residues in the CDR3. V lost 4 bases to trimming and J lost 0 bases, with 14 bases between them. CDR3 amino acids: CSVGATGSSTDTQYF. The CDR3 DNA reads TGCAGCGTTGGGGCGACAGGTTCTAGCACAGATACGCAGTATTTT.

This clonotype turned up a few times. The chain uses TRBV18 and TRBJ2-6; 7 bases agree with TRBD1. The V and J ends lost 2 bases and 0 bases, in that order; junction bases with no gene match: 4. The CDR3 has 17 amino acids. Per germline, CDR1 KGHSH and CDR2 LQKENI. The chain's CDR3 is CASSPGTARSGANVLTF. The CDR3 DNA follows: TGTGCCAGCTCACCAGGGACAGCGCGCTCTGGGGCCAACGTCCTGACTTTC. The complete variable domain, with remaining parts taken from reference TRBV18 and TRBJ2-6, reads NAGVMQNPRHLVRRRGQEARLRCSPMKGHSHVYWYRQLPEEGLKFMVYLQKENIIDESGMPKERFSAEFPKEGPSILRIQQVVRGDSAAYFCASSPGTARSGANVLTFGAGSRLTVL.

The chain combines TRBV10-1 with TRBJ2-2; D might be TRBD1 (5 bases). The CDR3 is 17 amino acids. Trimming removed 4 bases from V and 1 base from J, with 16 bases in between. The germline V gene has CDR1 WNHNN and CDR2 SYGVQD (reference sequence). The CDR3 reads CASSGPQGGENTGELFF. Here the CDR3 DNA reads TGCGCCAGCAGTGGGCCCCAGGGCGGAGAGAACACCGGGGAGCTGTTTTTT.